This is a list of T cell receptor beta chains from one sample in a study of T cells in Graves' hyperthyroidism and ophthalmopathy. TCRdb reprocessed the multiplex PCR reads via MiXCR and lists one record per CDR3 protein. This table has about 290,000 distinct CDR3 sequences, 13% appearing once. The sample consisted of blood. The source is a woman aged 30 to 39 with Graves' hyperthyroidism that later progressed to Graves' ophthalmopathy. Both conserved end residues are part of each CDR3. A D gene is named only where the DNA matches it firmly. The size entry is marked missing in some rows and otherwise reads once, few, many or a size class.

D gene | clone size | J gene | V gene | CDR3 DNA | CDR3 protein
NA | many | TRBJ2-1 | TRBV9 | TGTGCCAGCAGCGTCCAGGACACCTACAATGAGCAGTTCTTC | CASSVQDTYNEQFF
TRBD2 | many | TRBJ2-5 | TRBV30 | TGTGCCTGGAGTGGCGGGAGCCCCGGGGAGACCCAGTACTTC | CAWSGGSPGETQYF
NA | many | TRBJ2-7 | TRBV7-9 | TGTGCCAGCAGCTTGGGGGGACGGTCCCTCTCCTACGAGCAGTACTTC | CASSLGGRSLSYEQYF
NA | NA | TRBJ1-6 | TRBV6-2/TRBV6-3 | TGTGCCAGCAGCCCTGGGATGGTCCTGAGCTCCTATAATTCACCCCTCCCCTTT | CASSPGMVLSSYNSPLPF
TRBD2 | NA | TRBJ2-1 | TRBV27 | TGTGCCAGCAGTCCTGGGACTAGCCACAATGAGCAGTTCTTC | CASSPGTSHNEQFF
TRBD1 | many | TRBJ2-2 | TRBV7-3 | TGTGCCAGCAGCCCACAGGGACAGGGTTCGAACACCGGGGAGCTGTTTTTT | CASSPQGQGSNTGELFF
NA | NA | TRBJ1-3 | TRBV5-6 | TGTGCCAGCAGCCAGGTTGGGCAGGGAAGTGGAAACACCATATATTTT | CASSQVGQGSGNTIYF
NA | many | TRBJ2-2 | TRBV30 | TGTGCCTGGAGTGTGGCGGGGCACGGGGAGCTGTTTTTT | CAWSVAGHGELFF
TRBD2 | many | TRBJ2-1 | TRBV12-3/TRBV12-4 | TGTGCCAGCAGTCCCCCGGGACTAGCGCTGGGGTACGAGCAGTTCTTC | CASSPPGLALGYEQFF
NA | many | TRBJ2-3 | TRBV4-1 | TGCGCCAGCAGCCAAGATCATCGGGGGCTTAGCACAGATACGCAGTATTTT | CASSQDHRGLSTDTQYF
TRBD1 | many | TRBJ2-5 | TRBV7-2 | TGTGCCAGCAGGGCGGGGACAGGGTCCGGTCAAGAGACCCAGTACTTC | CASRAGTGSGQETQYF
TRBD1 | few | TRBJ1-4 | TRBV7-6 | TGTGCCAGCAGCCGGACAGGTTTTAATGAAAAACTGTTTTTT | CASSRTGFNEKLFF
NA | NA | TRBJ2-3 | TRBV27 | TGTGCCAGCAGTTTTAACGGCAGCACAGATACGCAGTATTTT | CASSFNGSTDTQYF
NA | NA | TRBJ2-5 | TRBV6-5 | TGTGCCAGCAGTTATGGTTTGACCCCTAGCCAAGAGACCCAGTACTTC | CASSYGLTPSQETQYF
NA | many | TRBJ2-1 | TRBV30 | TGTGCCTGGAGTGCAGGGTACACTTTATACAATGAGCAGTTCTTC | CAWSAGYTLYNEQFF
TRBD1 | few | TRBJ1-5 | TRBV15 | TGTGCCCCTCCACCCCGACAGGGGCCGTATAGCAATCAGCCCCAGCATTTT | CAPPPRQGPYSNQPQHF
TRBD2 | NA | TRBJ2-1 | TRBV6-2/TRBV6-3 | TGTGCCAGCGGGAGGGCGAACTACAATGAGCAGTTCTTC | CASGRANYNEQFF
TRBD2 | NA | TRBJ2-1 | TRBV6-6 | TGTGCCAGCAGTTACGCCTATCTAGCGGACTCCTACAATGAGCAGTTCTTC | CASSYAYLADSYNEQFF
TRBD2 | many | TRBJ2-3 | TRBV6-1 | TGTGCCAGCACCCCGAGCCTAGCGGGAGCCTTAGATACGCAGTATTTT | CASTPSLAGALDTQYF
NA | many | TRBJ1-2 | TRBV30 | TGTGCCTGGAGTGTACAATATGGCTACACCTTC | CAWSVQYGYTF
TRBD2 | NA | TRBJ2-2 | TRBV13 | TGTGCCAGCAGCTTAGGCAGTAGCGGGAGATCCGGGGAGCTGTTTTTT | CASSLGSSGRSGELFF
NA | few | TRBJ2-7 | TRBV19 | TGTGCCAGTAGTCCAGCGCGGGACTACGAGCAGTACTTC | CASSPARDYEQYF
NA | many | TRBJ2-7 | TRBV7-9 | TGTGCCAGCAGCTTATGGCAGGGGGGATCATCCTACGAGCAGTACTTC | CASSLWQGGSSYEQYF
NA | many | TRBJ2-1 | TRBV7-9 | TGTGCCAGCAGCTTAGGATGGGACAATGAGCAGTTCTTC | CASSLGWDNEQFF
TRBD2 | many | TRBJ2-2 | TRBV18 | TGTGCCAGCTCACCAATTAGCGGGGGAAACACCGGGGAGCTGTTTTTT | CASSPISGGNTGELFF
TRBD1 | NA | TRBJ1-6 | TRBV2 | TGTGCCAGCATGGGGGACAGAAATAATTCACCCCTCCACTTT | CASMGDRNNSPLHF
TRBD2 | many | TRBJ2-3 | TRBV12-3/TRBV12-4 | TGTGCCAGCAGACCAAGACTAGCGTCAAGACCCACAGATACGCAGTATTTT | CASRPRLASRPTDTQYF
NA | many | TRBJ2-1 | TRBV2 | TGTGCCAGCAGCCCAGGATCATCCGATGAGCAGTTCTTC | CASSPGSSDEQFF
TRBD1 | many | TRBJ1-1 | TRBV6-2/TRBV6-3 | TGTGCCAGCAGGAAATTGACAGGGGGTGACACTGAAGCTTTCTTT | CASRKLTGGDTEAFF
TRBD1 | NA | TRBJ2-3 | TRBV27 | TGTGCCAGCAGTTTAAGGGGCCAGGGGACAGGACTATTCGATACGCAGTATTTT | CASSLRGQGTGLFDTQYF
NA | many | TRBJ2-1 | TRBV3-1 | TGTGCCAGCAGGAAGGGGGAGGTTTACAATGAGCAGTTCTTC | CASRKGEVYNEQFF
NA | few | TRBJ2-2 | TRBV7-2 | TGTGCCAGCAGCGCCCAACTAGGCGGCGGGGAGCTGTTTTTT | CASSAQLGGGELFF
TRBD2 | many | TRBJ2-5 | TRBV24-1 | TGTGCCACCAGTGACCGGAGACTAGCGGGAGAGACCCAGTACTTC | CATSDRRLAGETQYF
TRBD1 | many | TRBJ2-3 | TRBV28 | TGTGCCAGCAGTTCCACCCGGGACAGCCTCACAGATACGCAGTATTTT | CASSSTRDSLTDTQYF
NA | many | TRBJ1-1 | TRBV20-1 | TGCAGTGCTAGAGACGCGGTGAACACTGAAGCTTTCTTT | CSARDAVNTEAFF
NA | few | TRBJ2-6 | TRBV7-2 | TGTGCCAGCAGCTTAGGACCCTCTGGGGCCAACGTCCTGACTTTC | CASSLGPSGANVLTF
NA | many | TRBJ2-1 | TRBV7-2 | TGTGCCAGCAGCTTAGAGCCGAGCGGGTCCTACAATGAGCAGTTCTTC | CASSLEPSGSYNEQFF
NA | few | TRBJ2-5 | TRBV14 | TGTGCCAGCAGCCGATTGGGACCCACCGGGGAGACCCAGTACTTC | CASSRLGPTGETQYF
NA | many | TRBJ2-7 | TRBV11-2 | TGTGCCAGCAGCCCCATCGGACTTCCCAACGAGCAGTACTTC | CASSPIGLPNEQYF
NA | NA | TRBJ2-7 | TRBV20-1 | TGCAGTGCTAGAGAGCTTTCTGGCAGGGCCTCCTACGAGCAGTACTTC | CSARELSGRASYEQYF